Detailed here is one TCR beta chain. Its specificity is not known. The data were obtained in a study of CD8+ T cells in alopecia areata. For the study at large: In an open-label trial, patients got 5 to 10 mg tofacitinib twice daily. Treated patients' severity was scored by percentage of affected scalp area. The study, taken as a whole, reports: Tofacitinib did not eliminate many expanded lesional clones from scalp or blood.

The ends were cut back, 4 bases at V and 0 bases at J, with 19 bases in the middle. The CDR3 runs 18 residues. CDR1 and CDR2 (germline): SNHLY, FYNNEI. Treatment given: oral pan-JAK inhibitor, 5-10 mg twice daily. Obtained from alopecia areata patients were lesional scalp punch biopsies along with peripheral blood. It was cDNA, reverse transcribed from extracted RNA, that served as the sequencing template. The data were produced by immunoSEQ multiplex PCR, yet TCRdb's version contains in-frame clones alone and is incomplete. The table lists more than 100,000 clones, more than 75% of them singletons. The genes are TRBV2 and TRBJ1-5, with D possibly matching TRBD1 (5 bases). The source material was CD8+ T cells sorted from blood, sampled at approximately week 34, from a patient treated with tofacitinib. This TCR came from a human donor with alopecia areata. This CDR3 is CASSGSHEGATSNQPQHF. CDR3 DNA: TGTGCCAGCAGTGGATCCCACGAAGGGGCGACTAGCAATCAGCCCCAGCATTTT. Filled out from reference TRBV2 and TRBJ1-5, the complete variable domain reads EPEVTQTPSHQVTQMGQEVILRCVPISNHLYFYWYRQILGQKVEFLVSFYNNEISEKSEIFDDQFSVERPDGSNFTLKIRSTKLEDSAMYFCASSGSHEGATSNQPQHFGDGTRLSIL.